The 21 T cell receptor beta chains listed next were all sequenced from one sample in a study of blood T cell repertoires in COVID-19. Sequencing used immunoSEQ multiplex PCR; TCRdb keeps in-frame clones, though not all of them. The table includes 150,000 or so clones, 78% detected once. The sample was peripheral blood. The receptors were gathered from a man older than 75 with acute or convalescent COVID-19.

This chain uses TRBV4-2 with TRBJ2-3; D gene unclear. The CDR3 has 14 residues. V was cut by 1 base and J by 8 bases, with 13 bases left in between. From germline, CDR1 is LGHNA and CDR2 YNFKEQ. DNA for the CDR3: TGTGCCAGCAGCCAAGTGGGCGAACAGATTACGCAGTATTTT. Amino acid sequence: CASSQVGEQITQYF.

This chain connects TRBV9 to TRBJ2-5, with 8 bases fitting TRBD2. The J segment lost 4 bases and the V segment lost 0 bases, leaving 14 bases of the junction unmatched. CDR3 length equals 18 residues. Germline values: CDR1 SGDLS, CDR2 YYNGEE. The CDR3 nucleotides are TGTGCCAGCAGCGTAGCTACGGGGGGGGCATCCCGAGGAGAGACCCAGTACTTC. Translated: CASSVATGGASRGETQYF.

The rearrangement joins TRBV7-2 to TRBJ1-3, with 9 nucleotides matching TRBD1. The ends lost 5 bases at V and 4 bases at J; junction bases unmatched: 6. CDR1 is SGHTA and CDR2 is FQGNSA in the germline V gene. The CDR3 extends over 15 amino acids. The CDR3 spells CASSINRGLGNTIYF. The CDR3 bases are TGTGCCAGCAGCATTAACAGGGGGCTGGGAAACACCATATATTTT.

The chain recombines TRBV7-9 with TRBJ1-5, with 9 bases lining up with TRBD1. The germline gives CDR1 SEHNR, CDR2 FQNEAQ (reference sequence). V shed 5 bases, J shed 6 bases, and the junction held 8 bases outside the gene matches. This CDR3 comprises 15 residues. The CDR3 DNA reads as TGTGCCAGCAGCGGAGGGGACAGGGCCTCTCAGCCCCAGCATTTT. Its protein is CASSGGDRASQPQHF.

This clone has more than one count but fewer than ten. The CDR3: CATSRVGTGVVQETQYF. The CDR3 nucleotides are TGTGCCACCAGCAGAGTGGGTACGGGGGTGGTCCAAGAGACCCAGTACTTC. This chain links TRBV15 with TRBJ2-5; D is possibly TRBD2 (6 bases). The V end lost 1 base, the J end lost 1 base, and 16 bases lay between the germline ends. The CDR3 covers 17 residues. CDR1 LNHNV and CDR2 YYDKDF come from the germline V gene (reference sequence). Full variable domain (rest looked up from reference TRBV15 and TRBJ2-5): DAMVIQNPRYQVTQFGKPVTLSCSQTLNHNVMYWYQQKSSQAPKLLFHYYDKDFNNEADTPDNFQSRRPNTSFCFLDIRSPGLGDTAMYLCATSRVGTGVVQETQYFGPGTRLLVL.

CDR3 DNA: TGTGCCAGCTCACCACCGGGACAGGGGGTAGGTGGCTACACCTTC. Its protein is CASSPPGQGVGGYTF. The rearrangement joins TRBV18 to TRBJ1-2, with TRBD1 identical over 11 bases. Looked up from germline, CDR1 is KGHSH and CDR2 is LQKENI. This CDR3 is built from 15 residues. V was pared by 0 bases and J by 7 bases, with 4 bases of the junction left unmatched.

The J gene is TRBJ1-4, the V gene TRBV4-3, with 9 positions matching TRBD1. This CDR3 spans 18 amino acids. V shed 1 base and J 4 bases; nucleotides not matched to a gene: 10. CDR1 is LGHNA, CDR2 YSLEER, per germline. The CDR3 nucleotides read TGCGCCAGCAGCCAAGTGAGGACAGGGGCGTTATTTAATGAAAAACTGTTTTTT. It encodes CASSQVRTGALFNEKLFF.

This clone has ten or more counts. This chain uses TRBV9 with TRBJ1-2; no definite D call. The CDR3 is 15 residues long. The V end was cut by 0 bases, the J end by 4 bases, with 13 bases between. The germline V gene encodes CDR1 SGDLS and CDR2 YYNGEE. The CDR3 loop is CASSVATVAVYGYTF. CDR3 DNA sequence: TGTGCCAGCAGCGTAGCGACTGTCGCAGTCTATGGCTACACCTTC.

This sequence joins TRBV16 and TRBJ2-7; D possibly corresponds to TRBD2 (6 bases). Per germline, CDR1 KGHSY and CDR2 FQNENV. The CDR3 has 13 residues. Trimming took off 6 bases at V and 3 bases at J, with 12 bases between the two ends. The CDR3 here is CASSRTTNYEQYV. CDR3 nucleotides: TGTGCCAGCAGTCGGACTACCAACTACGAGCAGTACGTC.

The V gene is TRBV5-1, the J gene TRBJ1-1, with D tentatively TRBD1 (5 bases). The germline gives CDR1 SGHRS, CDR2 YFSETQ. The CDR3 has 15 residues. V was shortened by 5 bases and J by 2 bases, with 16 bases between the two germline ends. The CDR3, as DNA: TGCGCCAGCAGATCCACAGGTATGGATAACACTGAAGCTTTCTTT. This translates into CASRSTGMDNTEAFF.

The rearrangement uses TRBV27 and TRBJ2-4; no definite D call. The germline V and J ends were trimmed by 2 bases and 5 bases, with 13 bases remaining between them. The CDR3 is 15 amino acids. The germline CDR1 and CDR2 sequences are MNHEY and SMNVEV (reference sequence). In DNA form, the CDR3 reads TGTGCCAGCAGTTTACTCGGAGCTGATGAAAACATTCAGTACTTC. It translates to CASSLLGADENIQYF.

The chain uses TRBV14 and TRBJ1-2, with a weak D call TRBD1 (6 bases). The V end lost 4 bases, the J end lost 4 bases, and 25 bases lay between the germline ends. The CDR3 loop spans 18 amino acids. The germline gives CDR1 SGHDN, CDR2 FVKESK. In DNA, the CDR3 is TGTGCCAGCAGCCTCTTACCATCTACTCAGGGGATCCTCTATGGCTACACCTTC. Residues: CASSLLPSTQGILYGYTF.

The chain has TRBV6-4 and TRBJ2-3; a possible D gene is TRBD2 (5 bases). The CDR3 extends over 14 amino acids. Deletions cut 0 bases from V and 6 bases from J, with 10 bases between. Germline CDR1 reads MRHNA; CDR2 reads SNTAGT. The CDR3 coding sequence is TGTGCCAGCAGTGACTCACGGAGGTCCGATACGCAGTATTTT. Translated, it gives CASSDSRRSDTQYF.

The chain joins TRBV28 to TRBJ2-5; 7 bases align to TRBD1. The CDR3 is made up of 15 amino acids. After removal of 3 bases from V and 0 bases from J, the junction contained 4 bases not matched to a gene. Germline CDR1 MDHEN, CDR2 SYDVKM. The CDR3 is CASSFRTGDQETQYF. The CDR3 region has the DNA TGTGCCAGCAGTTTCAGAACAGGGGACCAAGAGACCCAGTACTTC.

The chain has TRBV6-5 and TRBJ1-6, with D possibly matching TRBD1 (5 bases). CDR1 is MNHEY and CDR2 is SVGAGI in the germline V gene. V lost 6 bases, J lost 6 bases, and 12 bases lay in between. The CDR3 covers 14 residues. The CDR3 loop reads CASRAGPTNSPLHF. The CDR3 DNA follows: TGTGCCAGCAGGGCAGGGCCGACTAATTCACCCCTCCACTTT.

This chain's CDR3 is CASSLQGYEQYF. CDR3 in DNA: TGTGCCAGCAGTTTACAGGGGTACGAGCAGTACTTC. This rearrangement joins TRBV5-4 to TRBJ2-7, with 7 nucleotides matching TRBD1. In germline, CDR1 is SGHNT, CDR2 YYREEE (reference sequence). Trimming took 5 bases from V and 4 from J; bases not matched to a gene: 3. This CDR3 is built from 12 residues.

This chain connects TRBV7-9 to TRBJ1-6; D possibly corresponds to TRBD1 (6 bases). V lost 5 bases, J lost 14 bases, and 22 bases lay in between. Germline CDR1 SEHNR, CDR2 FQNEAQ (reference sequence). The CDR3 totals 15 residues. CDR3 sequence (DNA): TGTGCCAGCAGCCAGCTGGCACAGGGAGTCGGGACCCTCCACTTT. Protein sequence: CASSQLAQGVGTLHF.

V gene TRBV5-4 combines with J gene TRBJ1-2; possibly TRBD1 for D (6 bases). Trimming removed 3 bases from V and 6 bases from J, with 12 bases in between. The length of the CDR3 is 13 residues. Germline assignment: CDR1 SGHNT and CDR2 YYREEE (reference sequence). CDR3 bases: TGTGCCAGCAGCTCGATCGACAGGCATGGCTACACCTTC. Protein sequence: CASSSIDRHGYTF. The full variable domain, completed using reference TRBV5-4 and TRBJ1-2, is ETGVTQSPTHLIKTRGQQVTLRCSSQSGHNTVSWYQQALGQGPQFIFQYYREEENGRGNFPPRFSGLQFPNYSSELNVNALELDDSALYLCASSSIDRHGYTFGSGTRLTVV.

CDR3 region: CASSVAVGAQSAIYGYTF. CDR3 nucleotides: TGTGCCAGCAGCGTAGCTGTAGGGGCGCAATCAGCGATATATGGCTACACCTTC. The rearrangement links TRBV9 to TRBJ1-2; D is possibly TRBD1 (5 bases). Germline CDR1 is SGDLS and CDR2 is YYNGEE. The CDR3 runs to 18 residues. V lost 0 bases, J lost 5 bases, and 23 bases lay in between. The full variable domain, completed using reference TRBV9 and TRBJ1-2, is DSGVTQTPKHLITATGQRVTLRCSPRSGDLSVYWYQQSLDQGLQFLIQYYNGEERAKGNILERFSAQQFPDLHSELNLSSLELGDSALYFCASSVAVGAQSAIYGYTFGSGTRLTVV.

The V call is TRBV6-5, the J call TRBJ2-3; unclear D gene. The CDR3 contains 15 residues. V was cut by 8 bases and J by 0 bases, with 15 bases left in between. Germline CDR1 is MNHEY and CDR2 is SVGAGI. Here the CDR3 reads CASQRQSLSTDTQYF. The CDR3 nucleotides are TGTGCCAGCCAAAGACAAAGCCTTAGCACAGATACGCAGTATTTT.

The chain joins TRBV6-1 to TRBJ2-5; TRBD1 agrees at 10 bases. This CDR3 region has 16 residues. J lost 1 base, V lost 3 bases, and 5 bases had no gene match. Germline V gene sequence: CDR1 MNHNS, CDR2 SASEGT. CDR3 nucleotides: TGTGCCAGCAGTGACCATCGGGACAGGGGCCAAGAGACCCAGTACTTC. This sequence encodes CASSDHRDRGQETQYF.